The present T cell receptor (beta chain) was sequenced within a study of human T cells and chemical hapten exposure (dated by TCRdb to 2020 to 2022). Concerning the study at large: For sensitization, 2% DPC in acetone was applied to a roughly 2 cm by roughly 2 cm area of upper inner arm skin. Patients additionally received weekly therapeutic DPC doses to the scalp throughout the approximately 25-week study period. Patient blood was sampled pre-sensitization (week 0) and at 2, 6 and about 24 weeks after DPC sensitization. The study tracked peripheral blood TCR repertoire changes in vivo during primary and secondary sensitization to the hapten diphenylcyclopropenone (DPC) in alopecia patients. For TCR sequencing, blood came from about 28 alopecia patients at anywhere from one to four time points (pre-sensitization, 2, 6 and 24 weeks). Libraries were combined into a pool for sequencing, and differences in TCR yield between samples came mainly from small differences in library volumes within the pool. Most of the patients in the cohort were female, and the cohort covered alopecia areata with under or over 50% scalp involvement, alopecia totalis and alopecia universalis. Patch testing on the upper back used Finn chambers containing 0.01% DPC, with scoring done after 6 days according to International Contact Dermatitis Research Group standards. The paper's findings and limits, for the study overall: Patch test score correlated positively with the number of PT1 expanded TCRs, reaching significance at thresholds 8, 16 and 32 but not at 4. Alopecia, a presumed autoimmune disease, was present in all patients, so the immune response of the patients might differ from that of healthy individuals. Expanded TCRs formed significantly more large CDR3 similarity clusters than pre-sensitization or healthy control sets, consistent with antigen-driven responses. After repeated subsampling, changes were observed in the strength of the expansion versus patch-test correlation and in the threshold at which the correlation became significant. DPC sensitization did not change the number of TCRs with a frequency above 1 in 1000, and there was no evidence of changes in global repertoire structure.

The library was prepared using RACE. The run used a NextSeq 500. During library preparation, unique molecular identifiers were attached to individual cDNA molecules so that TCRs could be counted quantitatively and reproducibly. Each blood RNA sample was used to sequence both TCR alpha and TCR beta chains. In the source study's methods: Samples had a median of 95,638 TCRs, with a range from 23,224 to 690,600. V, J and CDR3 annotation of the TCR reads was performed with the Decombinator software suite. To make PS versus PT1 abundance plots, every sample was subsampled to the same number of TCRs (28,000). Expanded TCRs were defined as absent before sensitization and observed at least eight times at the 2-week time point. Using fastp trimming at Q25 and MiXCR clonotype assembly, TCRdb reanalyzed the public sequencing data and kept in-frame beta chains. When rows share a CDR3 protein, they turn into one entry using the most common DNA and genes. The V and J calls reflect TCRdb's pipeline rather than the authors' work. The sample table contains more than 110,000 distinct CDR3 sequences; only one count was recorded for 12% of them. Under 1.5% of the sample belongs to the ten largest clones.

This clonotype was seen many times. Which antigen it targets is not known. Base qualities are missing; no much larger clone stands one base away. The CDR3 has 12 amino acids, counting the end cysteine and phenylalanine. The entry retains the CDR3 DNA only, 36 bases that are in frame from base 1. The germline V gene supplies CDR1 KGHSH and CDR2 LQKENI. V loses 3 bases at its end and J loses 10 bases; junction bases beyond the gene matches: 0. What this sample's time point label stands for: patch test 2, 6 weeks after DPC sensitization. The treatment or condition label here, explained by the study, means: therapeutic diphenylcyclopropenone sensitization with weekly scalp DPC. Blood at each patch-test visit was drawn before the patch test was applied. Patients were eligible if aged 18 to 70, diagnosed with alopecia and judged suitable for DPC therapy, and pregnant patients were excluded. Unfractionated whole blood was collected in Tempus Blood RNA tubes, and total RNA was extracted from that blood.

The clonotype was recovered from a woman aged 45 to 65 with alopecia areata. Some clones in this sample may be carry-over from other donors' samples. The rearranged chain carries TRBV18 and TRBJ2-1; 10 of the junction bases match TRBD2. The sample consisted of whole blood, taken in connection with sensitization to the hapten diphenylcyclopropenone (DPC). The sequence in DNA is TGTGCCAGCTCACCGGGACTAGCGGAGCAGTTCTTC. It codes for CASSPGLAEQFF.